Below, 12 T cell receptor beta chains from the same sample are listed, as sequenced in a study of blood T cell repertoires in COVID-19 (dated by TCRdb to 2020 to 2022). Libraries came from the immunoSEQ multiplex PCR assay. Sourced from immuneACCESS, this table was stored by TCRdb with only in-frame sequences that have V and J called. A share of the clones is absent; for the studies checked, an unresolved V gene accounts for under half, and the remainder has no known explanation. Across this sample there are about 50,000 clones, with roughly four fifths seen only once. Together, the top ten hold roughly 2.6% of the sample. Specimen: peripheral blood. The receptors originated from a woman in her fifties or sixties with acute or convalescent COVID-19.

The rearrangement uses TRBV2 and TRBJ1-6; 7 bases are shared with TRBD1. The CDR3 has 14 amino acids. Unmatched junction bases numbered 7, after V lost 4 bases and J lost 10 bases. Germline V gives CDR1 SNHLY, CDR2 FYNNEI. CDR3 DNA sequence: TGTGCCAGCAGTGTAACCAGGGGGAGGTCACCCCTCCACTTT. Protein sequence: CASSVTRGRSPLHF. Full variable domain (outside the CDR3, taken from reference TRBV2 and TRBJ1-6): EPEVTQTPSHQVTQMGQEVILRCVPISNHLYFYWYRQILGQKVEFLVSFYNNEISEKSEIFDDQFSVERPDGSNFTLKIRSTKLEDSAMYFCASSVTRGRSPLHFGNGTRLTVT.

The DNA for the CDR3 is TGTGCCAGTAGTCTTCCAAATTCCGGGGATGGCTACACCTTC. It codes for CASSLPNSGDGYTF. The chain employs TRBV19 and TRBJ1-2; D unclear. CDR1 and CDR2 (germline): LNHDA, SQIVND (reference sequence). V gave up 5 bases and J gave up 6 bases, with 16 bases separating them. This CDR3 has 14 residues.

The rearrangement links TRBV7-2 to TRBJ2-7; the D gene is possibly TRBD2 (5 bases). This CDR3 has 15 amino acids. The germline V gene has CDR1 SGHTA and CDR2 FQGNSA. V was shortened by 7 bases and J by 5 bases, with 21 bases between the two germline ends. The CDR3: CASTPQRNPLHEQYF. The CDR3 DNA reads as TGTGCCAGCACCCCACAGCGGAATCCCCTCCACGAGCAGTACTTC.

This chain connects TRBV24-1 to TRBJ2-7; the match to TRBD1 covers 9 bases. Germline V gene sequence: CDR1 KGHDR, CDR2 SFDVKD. V lost 3 bases, J lost 5 bases, and 7 bases stayed unmatched. The CDR3 extends over 15 amino acids. The DNA of the CDR3 is TGTGCCACCAGTGATCCGGGACAGGGAACCCACGAGCAGTACTTC. As protein: CATSDPGQGTHEQYF.

This rearrangement joins TRBV6-6 to TRBJ1-2, with 7 bases lining up with TRBD1. From germline, CDR1 is MNHNY and CDR2 SVGAGI (reference sequence). V dropped 4 bases and J dropped 4; count of bases not matched to a gene: 9. The CDR3 has 15 residues. The CDR3 here is CASSLTQGPSYGYTF. The CDR3 DNA reads TGTGCCAGCAGTTTAACACAGGGGCCCAGCTATGGCTACACCTTC.

A few counts support this clone. V gene TRBV15 combines with J gene TRBJ2-1, with TRBD2 matching over 9 bases. Germline CDR1 is LNHNV and CDR2 is YYDKDF (reference sequence). The J segment lost 6 bases and the V segment lost 2 bases, leaving 8 bases of the junction unmatched. The CDR3 length is 16 residues. In DNA form, the CDR3 reads TGTGCCACCAGCAGACCGACGGGACTAGCCCGCAATGAGCAGTTCTTC. It specifies CATSRPTGLARNEQFF.

The rearrangement links TRBV28 to TRBJ1-2; 7 bases agree with TRBD1. CDR3 length: 12 residues. The V segment lost 10 bases and the J segment 6 bases; nucleotides outside the gene matches: 8. Looked up from germline, CDR1 is MDHEN and CDR2 is SYDVKM. This CDR3 is CATYRGTDGYTF. DNA for the CDR3: TGTGCCACCTACAGGGGAACGGATGGCTACACCTTC.

In its sample, this clone was seen once. Here the CDR3 reads CASSTLAGGPYNEQFF. For the CDR3, the DNA is TGTGCCAGTAGTACCCTAGCGGGGGGGCCCTACAATGAGCAGTTCTTC. This sequence joins TRBV19 and TRBJ2-1; 12 nucleotides agree with TRBD2. Trimming took 4 bases from V and 2 from J; bases not matched to a gene: 3. This CDR3 comprises 16 residues. The germline CDR1 and CDR2 sequences are LNHDA and SQIVND (reference sequence).

The chain is built from TRBV5-1 and TRBJ1-2; 10 nucleotides match TRBD1. Trimming cost V 3 bases and J 6 bases; bases outside gene matches: 5. There are 14 residues in the CDR3. Germline V lookup: CDR1 SGHRS, CDR2 YFSETQ. CDR3 residues: CASSSGTGVDGYTF. For the CDR3, the DNA is TGCGCCAGCAGCTCGGGGACAGGGGTTGATGGCTACACCTTC.

This clone was counted a few times. This sequence joins TRBV19 and TRBJ1-4; possible D gene TRBD1, 5 bases. Germline CDR1 and CDR2: LNHDA and SQIVND (reference sequence). The CDR3 spans 13 residues. V shed 6 bases and J shed 7 bases, with 12 bases lying between them. Written as DNA, the CDR3 is TGTGCCAGTAGCCCGGGACTTAGTGAAAAACTGTTTTTT. Its translation: CASSPGLSEKLFF. Full variable domain (remainder filled in from reference TRBV19 and TRBJ1-4): DGGITQSPKYLFRKEGQNVTLSCEQNLNHDAMYWYRQDPGQGLRLIYYSQIVNDFQKGDIAEGYSVSREKKESFPLTVTSAQKNPTAFYLCASSPGLSEKLFFGSGTQLSVL.

The rearrangement joins TRBV30 to TRBJ1-3; TRBD1 agrees at 7 bases. Germline lookup yields CDR1 GTSNPN and CDR2 SVGIG (reference sequence). The ends lost 4 bases at V and 4 bases at J; junction bases unmatched: 22. The CDR3 contains 19 residues. The CDR3 protein is CAWTRGLVWGQLEGNTIYF. The DNA for the CDR3 is TGTGCCTGGACTCGCGGCCTGGTGTGGGGACAGCTAGAAGGAAACACCATATATTTT.

The chain combines TRBV28 with TRBJ2-4; no clear D. This CDR3 is built from 13 residues. Germline-derived CDR1 and CDR2 are MDHEN and SYDVKM. Between the trimmed V and J ends, which lost 3 bases and 8 bases, there was a span of 11 bases. The CDR3 region has the DNA TGTGCCAGCAGTTTCGGAGTAAGCGACATTCAGTACTTC. This translates into CASSFGVSDIQYF.